Sequencing of this T cell receptor beta chain was carried out in a study of blood T cell repertoires in COVID-19. Sequencing used immunoSEQ multiplex PCR; TCRdb keeps in-frame clones, though not all of them. The sample lists about 110,000 clones, approximately 85% occurring once. V was shortened by 7 bases and J by 8 bases, with 12 bases between the two germline ends. This CDR3 has 13 amino acids. The germline V gene has CDR1 MNHEY and CDR2 SVGAGI. The clonotype was recovered from a man between 65 and 79 years old with acute or convalescent COVID-19. V and J are TRBV6-5 and TRBJ1-6; no clear D gene. The sample comprised peripheral blood. The CDR3 DNA follows: TGTGCCAGCAATCAGGAGGGAGATTCACCCCTCCACTTT. Its translation: CASNQEGDSPLHF.